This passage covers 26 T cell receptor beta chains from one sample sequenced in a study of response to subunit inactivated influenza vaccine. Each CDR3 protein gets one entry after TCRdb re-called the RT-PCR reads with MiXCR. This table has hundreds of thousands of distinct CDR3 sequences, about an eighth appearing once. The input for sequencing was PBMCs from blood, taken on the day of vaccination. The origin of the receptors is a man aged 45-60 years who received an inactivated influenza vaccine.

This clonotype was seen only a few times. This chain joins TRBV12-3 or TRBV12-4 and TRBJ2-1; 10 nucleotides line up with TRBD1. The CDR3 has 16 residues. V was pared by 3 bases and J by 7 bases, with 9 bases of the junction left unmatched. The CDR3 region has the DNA TGTGCCAGCAGTTTTACCCCCGGGACAGGGGATAATGAGCAGTTCTTC. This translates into CASSFTPGTGDNEQFF.

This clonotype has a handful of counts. The CDR3 bases are TGCAGCGTTGAATTGGGGGGCCGAACAGATACGCAGTATTTT. This sequence encodes CSVELGGRTDTQYF. The V and J genes are TRBV29-1 and TRBJ2-3; D is possibly TRBD1 or TRBD2 (6 bases each). This CDR3 has 14 amino acids. Trimming stripped 2 bases from V and 3 bases from J, with 12 bases between. CDR1 and CDR2 (germline): SQVTM, ANQGSEA.

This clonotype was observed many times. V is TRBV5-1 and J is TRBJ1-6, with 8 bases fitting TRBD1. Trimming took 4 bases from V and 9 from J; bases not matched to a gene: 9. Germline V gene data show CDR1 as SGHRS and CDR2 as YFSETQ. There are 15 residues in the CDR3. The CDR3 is CASSTKGQGASPLHF. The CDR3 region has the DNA TGCGCCAGCAGCACTAAAGGGCAGGGGGCTTCACCCCTCCACTTT.

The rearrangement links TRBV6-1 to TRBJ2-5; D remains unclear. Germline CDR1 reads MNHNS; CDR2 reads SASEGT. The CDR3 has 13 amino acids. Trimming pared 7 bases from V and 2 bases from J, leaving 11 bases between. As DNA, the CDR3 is TGTGCCAGCATGATAGGGTTTCAAGAGACCCAGTACTTC. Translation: CASMIGFQETQYF.

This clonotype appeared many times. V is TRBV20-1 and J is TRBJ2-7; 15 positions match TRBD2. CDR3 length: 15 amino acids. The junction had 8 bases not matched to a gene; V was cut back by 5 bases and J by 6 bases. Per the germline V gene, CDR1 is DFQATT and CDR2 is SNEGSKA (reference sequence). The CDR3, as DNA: TGCAGTGCTGCAAACTCGGGACTAGCGGGAGGCGAGCAGTACTTC. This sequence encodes CSAANSGLAGGEQYF.

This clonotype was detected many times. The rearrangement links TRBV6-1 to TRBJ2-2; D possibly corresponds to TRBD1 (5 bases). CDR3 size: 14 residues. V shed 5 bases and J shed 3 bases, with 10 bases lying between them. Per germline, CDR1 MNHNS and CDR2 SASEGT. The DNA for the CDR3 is TGTGCCAGCAGTCCGCAGGGCGACACCGGGGAGCTGTTTTTT. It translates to CASSPQGDTGELFF.

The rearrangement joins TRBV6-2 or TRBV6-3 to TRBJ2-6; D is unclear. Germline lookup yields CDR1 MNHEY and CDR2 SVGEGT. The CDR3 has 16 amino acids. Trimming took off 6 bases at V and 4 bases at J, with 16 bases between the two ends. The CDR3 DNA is TGTGCCAGCAGCACAAAAAGTTTCCCCGGGGCCAACGTCCTGACTTTC. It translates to CASSTKSFPGANVLTF.

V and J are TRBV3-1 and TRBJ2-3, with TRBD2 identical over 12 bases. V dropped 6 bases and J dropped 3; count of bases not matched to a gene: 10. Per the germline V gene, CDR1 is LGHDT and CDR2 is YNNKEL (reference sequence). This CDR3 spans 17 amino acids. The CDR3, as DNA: TGTGCCAGCAGGCCGCCTAGCGGGAGGGCCCTTACAGATACGCAGTATTTT. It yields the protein CASRPPSGRALTDTQYF.

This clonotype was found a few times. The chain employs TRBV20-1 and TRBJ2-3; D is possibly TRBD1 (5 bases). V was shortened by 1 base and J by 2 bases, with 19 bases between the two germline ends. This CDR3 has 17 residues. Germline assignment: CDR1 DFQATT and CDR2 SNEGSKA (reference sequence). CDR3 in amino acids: CSARVSGRPGHTDTQYF. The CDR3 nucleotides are TGCAGTGCTAGAGTATCCGGACGGCCCGGACACACAGATACGCAGTATTTT.

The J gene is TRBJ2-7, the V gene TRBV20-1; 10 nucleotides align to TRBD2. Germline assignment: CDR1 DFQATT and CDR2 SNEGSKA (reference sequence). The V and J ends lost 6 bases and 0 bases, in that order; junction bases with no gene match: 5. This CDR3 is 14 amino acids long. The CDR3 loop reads CSASSGGSSYEQYF. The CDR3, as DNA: TGCAGTGCATCTAGCGGGGGAAGCTCCTACGAGCAGTACTTC.

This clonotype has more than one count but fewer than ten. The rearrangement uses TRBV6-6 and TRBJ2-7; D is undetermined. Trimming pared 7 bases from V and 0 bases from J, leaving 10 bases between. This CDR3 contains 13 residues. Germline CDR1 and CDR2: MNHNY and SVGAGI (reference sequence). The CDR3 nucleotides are TGTGCCAGCACTGACTCCAACTCCTACGAGCAGTACTTC. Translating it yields CASTDSNSYEQYF.

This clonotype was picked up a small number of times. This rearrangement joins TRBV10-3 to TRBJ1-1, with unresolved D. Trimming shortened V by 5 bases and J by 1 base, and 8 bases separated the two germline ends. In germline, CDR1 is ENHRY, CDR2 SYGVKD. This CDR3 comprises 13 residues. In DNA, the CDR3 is TGTGCCATCAGTATACAGAAGAACACTGAAGCTTTCTTT. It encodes CAISIQKNTEAFF.

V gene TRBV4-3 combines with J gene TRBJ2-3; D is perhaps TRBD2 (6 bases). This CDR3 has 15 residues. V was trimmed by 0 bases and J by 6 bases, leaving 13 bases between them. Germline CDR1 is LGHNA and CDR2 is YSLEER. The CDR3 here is CASSQELQAGDTQYF. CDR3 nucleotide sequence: TGCGCCAGCAGCCAAGAACTACAGGCGGGGGATACGCAGTATTTT.

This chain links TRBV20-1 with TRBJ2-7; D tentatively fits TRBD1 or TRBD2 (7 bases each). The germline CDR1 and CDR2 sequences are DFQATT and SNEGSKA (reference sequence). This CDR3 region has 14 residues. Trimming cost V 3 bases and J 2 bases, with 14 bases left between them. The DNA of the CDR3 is TGCAGTGCTAGCAGGGGGGGCCTTACCTACGAGCAGTACTTC. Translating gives CSASRGGLTYEQYF.

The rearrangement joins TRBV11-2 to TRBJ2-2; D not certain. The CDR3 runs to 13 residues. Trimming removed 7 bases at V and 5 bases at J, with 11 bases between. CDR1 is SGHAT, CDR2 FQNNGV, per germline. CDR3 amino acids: CASIPRITGELFF. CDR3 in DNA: TGTGCCAGCATCCCCAGGATTACCGGGGAGCTGTTTTTT.

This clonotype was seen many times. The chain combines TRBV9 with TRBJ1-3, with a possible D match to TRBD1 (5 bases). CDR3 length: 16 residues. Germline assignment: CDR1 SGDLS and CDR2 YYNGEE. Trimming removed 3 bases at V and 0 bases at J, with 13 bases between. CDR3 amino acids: CASSAQGPFSGNTIYF. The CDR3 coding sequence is TGTGCCAGCAGCGCCCAGGGACCGTTCTCTGGAAACACCATATATTTT.

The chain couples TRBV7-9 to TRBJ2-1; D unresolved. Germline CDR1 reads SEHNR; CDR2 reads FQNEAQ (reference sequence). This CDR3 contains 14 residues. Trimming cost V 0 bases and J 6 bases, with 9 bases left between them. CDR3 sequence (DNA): TGTGCCAGCAGCTTAGCGGGCTCGATCAATGAGCAGTTCTTC. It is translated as CASSLAGSINEQFF.

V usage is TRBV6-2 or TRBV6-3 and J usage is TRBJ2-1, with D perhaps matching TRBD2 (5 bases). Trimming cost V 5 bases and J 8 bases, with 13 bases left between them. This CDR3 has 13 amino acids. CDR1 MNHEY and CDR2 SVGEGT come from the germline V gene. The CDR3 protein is CASSREGWYEQFF. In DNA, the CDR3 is TGTGCCAGCAGTCGAGAGGGCTGGTATGAGCAGTTCTTC.

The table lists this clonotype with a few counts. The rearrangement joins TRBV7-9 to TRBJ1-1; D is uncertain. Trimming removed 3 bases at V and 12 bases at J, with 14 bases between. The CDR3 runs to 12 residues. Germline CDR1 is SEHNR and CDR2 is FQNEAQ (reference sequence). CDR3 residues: CASSLDYKESFF. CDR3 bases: TGTGCCAGCAGCTTGGACTATAAAGAATCTTTCTTT.

CDR3: CASSYETENSPLHF. The CDR3 DNA follows: TGTGCCAGCAGTTACGAGACAGAGAATTCACCCCTCCACTTT. The chain employs TRBV6-2 or TRBV6-3 and TRBJ1-6, with a tentative D call TRBD1 (5 bases). Germline values: CDR1 MNHEY, CDR2 SVGEGT. The CDR3 contains 14 residues. Trimming removed 2 bases at V and 7 bases at J, with 9 bases between.

The CDR3 sequence is CASSPRSGRGVYGANVLTF. The CDR3 nucleotides are TGTGCCAGCAGCCCACGATCCGGCAGGGGGGTATACGGGGCCAACGTCCTGACTTTC. The chain recombines TRBV9 with TRBJ2-6; tentatively, D is TRBD1 (7 bases). This CDR3 spans 19 amino acids. Deletions cut 4 bases from V and 4 bases from J, with 24 bases between. Germline V gene data show CDR1 as SGDLS and CDR2 as YYNGEE.

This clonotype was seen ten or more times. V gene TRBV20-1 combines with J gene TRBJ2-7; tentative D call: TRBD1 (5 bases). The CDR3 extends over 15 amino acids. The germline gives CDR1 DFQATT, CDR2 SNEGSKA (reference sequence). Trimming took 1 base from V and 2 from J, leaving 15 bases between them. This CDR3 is CSARAYRTETYEQYF. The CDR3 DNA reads TGCAGTGCTAGAGCGTACAGGACGGAGACCTACGAGCAGTACTTC.

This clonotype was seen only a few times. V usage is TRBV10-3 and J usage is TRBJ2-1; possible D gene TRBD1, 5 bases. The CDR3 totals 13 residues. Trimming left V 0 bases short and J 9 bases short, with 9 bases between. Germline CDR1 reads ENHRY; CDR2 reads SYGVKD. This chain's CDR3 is CAISESAGIEQFF. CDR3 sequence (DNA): TGTGCCATCAGTGAGTCTGCAGGGATTGAGCAGTTCTTC.

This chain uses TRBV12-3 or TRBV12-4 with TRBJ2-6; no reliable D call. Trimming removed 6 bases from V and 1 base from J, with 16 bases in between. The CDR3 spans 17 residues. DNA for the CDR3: TGTGCCAGCAGATCCACCGGAAGGTCTTCTGGGGCCAACGTCCTGACTTTC. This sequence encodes CASRSTGRSSGANVLTF.

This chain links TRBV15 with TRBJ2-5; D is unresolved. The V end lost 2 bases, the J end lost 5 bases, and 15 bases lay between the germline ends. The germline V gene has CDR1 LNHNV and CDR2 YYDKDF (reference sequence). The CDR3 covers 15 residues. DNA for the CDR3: TGTGCCACCAGCAGAAATACGGTACCGACGGAGACCCAGTACTTC. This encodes CATSRNTVPTETQYF.

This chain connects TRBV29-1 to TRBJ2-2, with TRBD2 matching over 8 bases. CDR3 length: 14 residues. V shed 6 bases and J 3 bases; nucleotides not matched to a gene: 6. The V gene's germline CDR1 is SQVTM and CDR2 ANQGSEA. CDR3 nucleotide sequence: TGCAGCGTCCGGGGGGGGGCCGACACCGGGGAGCTGTTTTTT. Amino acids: CSVRGGADTGELFF.